What follows is one T cell receptor (beta chain) and its context. No antigen is known for it. This entry belongs to a study of blood T cells in healthy people across ages. As for the study in general: Roughly one uniquely barcoded beta molecule per two T cells was captured. Study results and caveats: Greater diversity and more naive CD4+ cells were seen in long-lived donors than in aged donors.

Researchers collected approximately 9.5 milliliters of peripheral blood from every single donor. Combining a sample-barcoded 5' primer with a J-beta primer mix, a second PCR ran for about 6 to 12 cycles. MiXCR, applied by TCRdb to the 5' RACE reads, yields one record per CDR3 protein. The sample has under 2,000,000 distinct CDR3 sequences, about 50% seen once; the top ten hold roughly 2%. Germline V CDR1 and CDR2: SGDLS, YYNGEE. The V end was cut by 1 base, the J end by 6 bases, with 7 bases between. The CDR3 consists of 13 residues. The source is a woman between 40 and 50 years old in good health. Sequenced sample: blood. The chain joins TRBV9 to TRBJ2-2; D may match TRBD1 or TRBD2 (5 bases each). CDR3 loop: CASSVLGAGELFF. In DNA, the CDR3 is TGTGCCAGCAGCGTATTGGGGGCCGGGGAGCTGTTTTTT.